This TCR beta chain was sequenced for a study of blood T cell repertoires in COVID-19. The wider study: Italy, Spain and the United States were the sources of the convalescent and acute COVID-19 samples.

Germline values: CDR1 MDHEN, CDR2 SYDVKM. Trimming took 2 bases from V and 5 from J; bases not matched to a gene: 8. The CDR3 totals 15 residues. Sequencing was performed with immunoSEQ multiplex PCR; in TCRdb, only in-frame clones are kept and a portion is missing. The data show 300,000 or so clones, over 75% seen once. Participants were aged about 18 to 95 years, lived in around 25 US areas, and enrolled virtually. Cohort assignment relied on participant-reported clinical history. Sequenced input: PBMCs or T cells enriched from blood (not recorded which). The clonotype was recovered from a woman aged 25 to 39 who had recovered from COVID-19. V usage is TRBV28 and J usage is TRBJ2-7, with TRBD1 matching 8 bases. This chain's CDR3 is CASSLQTGGLDEQYF. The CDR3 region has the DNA TGTGCCAGCAGTTTACAAACAGGGGGGTTGGACGAGCAGTACTTC.